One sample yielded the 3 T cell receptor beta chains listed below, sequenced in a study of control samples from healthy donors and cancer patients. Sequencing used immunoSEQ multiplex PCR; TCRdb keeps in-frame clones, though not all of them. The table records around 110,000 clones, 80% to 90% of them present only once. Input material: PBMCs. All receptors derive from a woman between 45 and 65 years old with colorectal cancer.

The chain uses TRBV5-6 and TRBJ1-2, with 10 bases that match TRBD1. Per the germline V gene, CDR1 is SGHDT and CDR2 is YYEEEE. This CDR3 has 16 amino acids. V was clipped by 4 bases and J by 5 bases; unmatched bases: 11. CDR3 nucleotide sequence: TGTGCCAGCAGCCCCGGGACAGGGGCGGGGAGGTATGGCTACACCTTC. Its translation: CASSPGTGAGRYGYTF.

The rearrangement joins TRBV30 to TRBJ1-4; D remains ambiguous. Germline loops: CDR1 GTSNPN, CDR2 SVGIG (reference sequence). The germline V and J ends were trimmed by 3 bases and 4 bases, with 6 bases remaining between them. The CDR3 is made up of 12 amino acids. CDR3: CAWRADNEKLFF. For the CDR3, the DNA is TGTGCCTGGAGAGCAGATAATGAAAAACTGTTTTTT.

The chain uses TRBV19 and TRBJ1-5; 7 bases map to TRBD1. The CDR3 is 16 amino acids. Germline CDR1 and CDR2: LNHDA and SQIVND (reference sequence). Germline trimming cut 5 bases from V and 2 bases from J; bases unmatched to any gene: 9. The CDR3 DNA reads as TGTGCCAGTAGTTCTCCCCCTACAGGGGGCAATCAGCCCCAGCATTTT. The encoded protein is CASSSPPTGGNQPQHF.